A selection of T cell receptor beta chains follows, all from one sample in a study of regulatory T cells in long-lasting Graves disease. TCRdb reanalysed the multiplex PCR reads using MiXCR and keeps one entry per CDR3 protein. Here the sample spans roughly 360,000 distinct CDR3 sequences, 12% being singletons. In addition, the sample was reused for a study of T cells in Graves' hyperthyroidism and ophthalmopathy.

This specimen consisted of peripheral blood mononuclear cells (PBMCs), obtained at new diagnosis, from a patient treated with antithyroid drugs. All receptors come from a woman between 18 and 29 years old with Graves disease. The CDR3 runs from the conserved cysteine through the conserved F or W. A D gene is named only where the DNA matches it firmly. The size of a clone is reported for some rows only, either as once, few or many, or as a class for expanded clones.

V	D	J	size	DNA	CDR3
TRBV6-2/TRBV6-3	TRBD1	TRBJ2-1	many	TGTGCCAGCGAAGGGACAGGGGGAAGCAATGAGCAGTTCTTC	CASEGTGGSNEQFF
TRBV5-1	-	TRBJ2-1	many	TGCGCCAGCAGGAAGGATGGAGGAGGGCCTTGGAATGAGCAGTTCTTC	CASRKDGGGPWNEQFF
TRBV27	TRBD1	TRBJ2-1	-	TGTGCCAGCTGGACAGGGAGCTTATGCAATGAGCAGTTCTTC	CASWTGSLCNEQFF
TRBV11-1	-	TRBJ2-5	many	TGTGCCAGCAGCTGGGACACTCAAGAGACCCAGTACTTC	CASSWDTQETQYF
TRBV5-5	-	TRBJ2-7	few	TGTGCCAGCAGCTCAACGGAGCCTGTGAGCTACAGGGAGCAGTACTTC	CASSSTEPVSYREQYF
TRBV7-8	TRBD1	TRBJ2-3	-	TGTGCCAGCAGCTGGACGGGGACAGGGGCAGCCACAGATACGCAGTATTTT	CASSWTGTGAATDTQYF
TRBV29-1	TRBD1	TRBJ1-1	few	TGCAGCGTCCGGACAGGGGATACTGAAGCTTTCTTT	CSVRTGDTEAFF
TRBV11-2	-	TRBJ2-7	many	TGTGCCAGCAGCTTAGGTGACCAGATCTACGAGCAGTACTTC	CASSLGDQIYEQYF
TRBV28	-	TRBJ2-1	many	TGTGCCAGCAGTTATCCCTTGCCGCCTAGCAGGTCCTACAATGAGCAGTTCTTC	CASSYPLPPSRSYNEQFF
TRBV5-1	TRBD2	TRBJ2-3	-	TGCGCCAGCAGCTTGGCCGCGCTAGCGGCCCTTCAAAGTGGAGATACGCAGTATTTT	CASSLAALAALQSGDTQYF
TRBV15	-	TRBJ1-1	many	TGTGCCACCAGCAGAGCTCCCCGACAGTTGAACACTGAAGCTTTCTTT	CATSRAPRQLNTEAFF
TRBV29-1	TRBD1	TRBJ1-2	many	TGCAGCGTCGCCAACCGGACAGGGAAGGGCTACACCTTC	CSVANRTGKGYTF
TRBV7-8	-	TRBJ1-2	many	TGTGCCAGCAGCCGACAGACTAACTATGGCTACACCTTC	CASSRQTNYGYTF
TRBV27	TRBD2	TRBJ2-1	many	TGTGCCAGCAGCCTCGGGGGGGCCAACAATGAGCAGTTCTTC	CASSLGGANNEQFF
TRBV4-3	-	TRBJ2-4	few	TGCGCCAGCAGCCAACAAGTCGACAAAACCAAAAACATTCAGTACTTC	CASSQQVDKTKNIQYF
TRBV29-1	TRBD1	TRBJ1-3	few	TGCAGCGTCGGGGGGGGGACAGGTCCCTCTGGAAACACCATATATTTT	CSVGGGTGPSGNTIYF
TRBV10-3	TRBD1	TRBJ1-1	few	TGTGCCATCAGCGCAGGGGGAAAGAACACTGAAGCTTTCTTT	CAISAGGKNTEAFF
TRBV27	TRBD1	TRBJ2-1	few	TGTGCCAGCAGTTTATTCGCAGGGACAGGGTACAATGAGCAGTTCTTC	CASSLFAGTGYNEQFF
TRBV11-2	-	TRBJ2-3	many	TGTGCCAGCAGCTTAGATCCGGGGGTCGGCACAGATACGCAGTATTTT	CASSLDPGVGTDTQYF
TRBV20-1	TRBD1	TRBJ1-2	-	TGCAGTGCCGGGGACAGGGAGGACTATGGCTACACCTTC	CSAGDREDYGYTF
TRBV4-3	-	TRBJ1-1	-	TGCGCCAGCAGCCAAGTTTGGCAGAACACTGAAGCTTTCTTT	CASSQVWQNTEAFF
TRBV9	TRBD1	TRBJ2-1	-	TGTGCCAGCAGCACCGGACAGGGTAGATTGTCCTACAATGAGCAGTTCTTC	CASSTGQGRLSYNEQFF
TRBV9	-	TRBJ1-1	many	TGTGCCAGCAGCGTAGATGAAGGGACGAGTGAAGCTTTCTTT	CASSVDEGTSEAFF